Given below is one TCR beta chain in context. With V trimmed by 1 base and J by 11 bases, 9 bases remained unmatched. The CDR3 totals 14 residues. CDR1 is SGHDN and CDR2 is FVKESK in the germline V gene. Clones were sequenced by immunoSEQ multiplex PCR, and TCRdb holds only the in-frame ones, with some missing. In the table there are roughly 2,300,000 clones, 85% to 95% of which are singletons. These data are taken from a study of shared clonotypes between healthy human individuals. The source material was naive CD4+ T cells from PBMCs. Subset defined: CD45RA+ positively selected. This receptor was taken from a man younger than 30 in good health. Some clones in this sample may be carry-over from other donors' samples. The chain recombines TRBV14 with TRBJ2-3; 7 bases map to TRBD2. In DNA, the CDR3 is TGTGCCAGCAGCCAAGTAGGATCACGGGAGGTGCAGTATTTT. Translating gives CASSQVGSREVQYF.